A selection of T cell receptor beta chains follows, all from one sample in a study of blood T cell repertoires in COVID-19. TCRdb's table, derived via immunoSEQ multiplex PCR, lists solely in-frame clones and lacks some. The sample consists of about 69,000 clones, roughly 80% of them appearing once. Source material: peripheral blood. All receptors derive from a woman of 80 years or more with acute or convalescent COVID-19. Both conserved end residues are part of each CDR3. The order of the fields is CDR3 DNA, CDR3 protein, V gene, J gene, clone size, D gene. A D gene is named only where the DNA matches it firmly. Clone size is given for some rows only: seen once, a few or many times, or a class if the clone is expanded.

CDR3nt: TGTGCCAGCATCCTAGTCGAGGGCAATCAGCCCCAGCATTTT
CDR3aa: CASILVEGNQPQHF
v_gene: TRBV21-1
j_gene: TRBJ1-5
abundance: NA
d_gene: NA

CDR3nt: TGTGCCAGCAGTCCCCAGGGGGTTGACACTGAAGCTTTCTTT
CDR3aa: CASSPQGVDTEAFF
v_gene: TRBV2
j_gene: TRBJ1-1
abundance: NA
d_gene: TRBD1

CDR3nt: TGCGCCAGCAGCTGGCGGACAGGGAGCACTGAAGCTTTCTTT
CDR3aa: CASSWRTGSTEAFF
v_gene: TRBV5-1
j_gene: TRBJ1-1
abundance: NA
d_gene: TRBD1

CDR3nt: TGTGCCACCAGCAGAGATTACAGGGAACAGCCCCAGCATTTT
CDR3aa: CATSRDYREQPQHF
v_gene: TRBV15
j_gene: TRBJ1-5
abundance: NA
d_gene: NA

CDR3nt: TGTGCCAGCAGCCGGACAGGGCAAAGTCAGCCCCAGCATTTT
CDR3aa: CASSRTGQSQPQHF
v_gene: TRBV7-9
j_gene: TRBJ1-5
abundance: NA
d_gene: TRBD1

CDR3nt: TGTGCCAGCAGTTTAAAGGGACAGGCATACGAGCAGTACTTC
CDR3aa: CASSLKGQAYEQYF
v_gene: TRBV27
j_gene: TRBJ2-7
abundance: NA
d_gene: TRBD1

CDR3nt: TGTGCCAGCAGTTACTCGACAGAGAACACTGAAGCTTTCTTT
CDR3aa: CASSYSTENTEAFF
v_gene: TRBV6-6
j_gene: TRBJ1-1
abundance: NA
d_gene: NA

CDR3nt: TGTGCCAGCAGTCAGGGTCTCAATGGCTACACCTTC
CDR3aa: CASSQGLNGYTF
v_gene: TRBV28
j_gene: TRBJ1-2
abundance: NA
d_gene: NA

CDR3nt: TGTGCCAGCAGCTTAGGCGGGGCTGCCGGGGAGCTGTTTTTT
CDR3aa: CASSLGGAAGELFF
v_gene: TRBV11-2
j_gene: TRBJ2-2
abundance: NA
d_gene: NA

CDR3nt: TGTGCCAGCAGCCAAGAGGTGTCGGTTTATGGCTACACCTTC
CDR3aa: CASSQEVSVYGYTF
v_gene: TRBV3-1/TRBV3-2
j_gene: TRBJ1-2
abundance: NA
d_gene: NA

CDR3nt: TGCAGTGCTAGTTACGGGACAGGGATCGATCAGCCCCAGCATTTT
CDR3aa: CSASYGTGIDQPQHF
v_gene: TRBV20-1
j_gene: TRBJ1-5
abundance: NA
d_gene: TRBD1

CDR3nt: TGTGCCAGCAGCCGCCGGGACAGGGGAGTCACCGGGGAGCTGTTTTTT
CDR3aa: CASSRRDRGVTGELFF
v_gene: TRBV14
j_gene: TRBJ2-2
abundance: NA
d_gene: TRBD1

CDR3nt: TGCAGTACAGGGGGCGTTTCACCCCTCCACTTT
CDR3aa: CSTGGVSPLHF
v_gene: TRBV20-1
j_gene: TRBJ1-6
abundance: NA
d_gene: TRBD1

CDR3nt: TGTGCCAGCAGCTCGGGTGGGACAAGGTATTCACCCCTCCACTTT
CDR3aa: CASSSGGTRYSPLHF
v_gene: TRBV5-4
j_gene: TRBJ1-6
abundance: NA
d_gene: NA

CDR3nt: TGTGCCAGCACTCGACCGGGGGGGACCCAGTACTTC
CDR3aa: CASTRPGGTQYF
v_gene: TRBV12-3/TRBV12-4
j_gene: TRBJ2-5
abundance: NA
d_gene: TRBD2

CDR3nt: TGTGCCAGTAGTGCAAAAGGACAAGGCTATGGCTACACCTTC
CDR3aa: CASSAKGQGYGYTF
v_gene: TRBV19
j_gene: TRBJ1-2
abundance: few
d_gene: NA

CDR3nt: TGTGCCAGCAGTGAATTTGGGGGCCCCGGTCTTAACTATGGCTACACCTTC
CDR3aa: CASSEFGGPGLNYGYTF
v_gene: TRBV6-1
j_gene: TRBJ1-2
abundance: NA
d_gene: NA

CDR3nt: TGTGCCACCAGCAGAGATGGGGGGGCATCAAAAAACATTCAGTACTTC
CDR3aa: CATSRDGGASKNIQYF
v_gene: TRBV15
j_gene: TRBJ2-4
abundance: NA
d_gene: NA

CDR3nt: TGTGCCAGCAGCAAAGGGAAGGGAAACAGGGCCAACACTGAAGCTTTCTTT
CDR3aa: CASSKGKGNRANTEAFF
v_gene: TRBV21-1
j_gene: TRBJ1-1
abundance: NA
d_gene: NA

CDR3nt: TGTGCCAGCAGCCGGGAGTACGAGCAGTACTTC
CDR3aa: CASSREYEQYF
v_gene: TRBV5-6
j_gene: TRBJ2-7
abundance: NA
d_gene: NA

CDR3nt: TGTGCCAGCAGCCTCCGGACTAGCGGGGGACGCACAGATACGCAGTATTTT
CDR3aa: CASSLRTSGGRTDTQYF
v_gene: TRBV5-6
j_gene: TRBJ2-3
abundance: once
d_gene: TRBD2

CDR3nt: TGTGCCAGCAGCATATCTCGGGACAATACCTACGAGCAGTACTTC
CDR3aa: CASSISRDNTYEQYF
v_gene: TRBV21-1
j_gene: TRBJ2-7
abundance: NA
d_gene: NA

CDR3nt: TGTGCCAGCAGCCAAGATACGGGACAGGAGACGCCCCAGCATTTT
CDR3aa: CASSQDTGQETPQHF
v_gene: TRBV4-2
j_gene: TRBJ1-5
abundance: NA
d_gene: TRBD1

CDR3nt: TGTGCCAGCAGTTACATAGTCCCGGACAAAAACTATGGCTACACCTTC
CDR3aa: CASSYIVPDKNYGYTF
v_gene: TRBV6-5
j_gene: TRBJ1-2
abundance: NA
d_gene: NA

CDR3nt: TGTGCCAGCAGCGTAAAGGTGGTGTCGGGGACAGATACGCAGTATTTT
CDR3aa: CASSVKVVSGTDTQYF
v_gene: TRBV9
j_gene: TRBJ2-3
abundance: NA
d_gene: NA

CDR3nt: TGCGCCAGCAGCGCAGAAGGGGGCTCTGGAAACACCATATATTTT
CDR3aa: CASSAEGGSGNTIYF
v_gene: TRBV5-1
j_gene: TRBJ1-3
abundance: NA
d_gene: NA

CDR3nt: TGTGCCAGTACCCCAAACGTTGACCGGACTCGGGAAGCTTTCTTT
CDR3aa: CASTPNVDRTREAFF
v_gene: TRBV19
j_gene: TRBJ1-1
abundance: NA
d_gene: NA

CDR3nt: TGTGCCAGCAGCTCGAGGGGGGGAAAATTCTCTGGAAACACCATATATTTT
CDR3aa: CASSSRGGKFSGNTIYF
v_gene: TRBV11-2
j_gene: TRBJ1-3
abundance: NA
d_gene: NA

CDR3nt: TGTGCCAGCAGTTTATCGCGACAGCATAATTCACCCCTCCACTTT
CDR3aa: CASSLSRQHNSPLHF
v_gene: TRBV27
j_gene: TRBJ1-6
abundance: NA
d_gene: NA

CDR3nt: TGTGCCAGCAGTGAAGGGCCCGGGTACACCGGGGAGCTGTTTTTT
CDR3aa: CASSEGPGYTGELFF
v_gene: TRBV2
j_gene: TRBJ2-2
abundance: medium-sized
d_gene: NA

CDR3nt: TGTGCCAGTAGTATGCAGGACAGGGAGGATTCACCCCTCCACTTT
CDR3aa: CASSMQDREDSPLHF
v_gene: TRBV19
j_gene: TRBJ1-6
abundance: NA
d_gene: TRBD1

CDR3nt: TGTGCCAGTAGTGAGCTTCGACTAGCGGGGGGTGAGCAGTTCTTC
CDR3aa: CASSELRLAGGEQFF
v_gene: TRBV19
j_gene: TRBJ2-1
abundance: NA
d_gene: TRBD2

CDR3nt: TGTGCCAGCAGCTTCATGCAGGGCGGCCGCCCCCTCCACTTT
CDR3aa: CASSFMQGGRPLHF
v_gene: TRBV3-1/TRBV3-2
j_gene: TRBJ1-6
abundance: NA
d_gene: NA

CDR3nt: TGTGCCAGCAGCTCCCATCGGGGGGACAGGGGGGGAGGCTACACCTTC
CDR3aa: CASSSHRGDRGGGYTF
v_gene: TRBV7-2
j_gene: TRBJ1-2
abundance: NA
d_gene: TRBD1

CDR3nt: TGTGCCAGTAGTGCTCAGACAGGGTCCCCCTACAATGAGCAGTTCTTC
CDR3aa: CASSAQTGSPYNEQFF
v_gene: TRBV19
j_gene: TRBJ2-1
abundance: NA
d_gene: TRBD1

CDR3nt: TGCGCCAGCAGTGCGGGGAAGAACACTGAAGCTTTCTTT
CDR3aa: CASSAGKNTEAFF
v_gene: TRBV10-1
j_gene: TRBJ1-1
abundance: NA
d_gene: NA

CDR3nt: TGTGCCAGCATGGGACAGGCTAATTCACCCCTCCACTTT
CDR3aa: CASMGQANSPLHF
v_gene: TRBV2
j_gene: TRBJ1-6
abundance: NA
d_gene: TRBD1

CDR3nt: TGTGCCAGTAGTAGGACAGGGAAGAGTGAAAAACTGTTTTTT
CDR3aa: CASSRTGKSEKLFF
v_gene: TRBV19
j_gene: TRBJ1-4
abundance: NA
d_gene: TRBD1

CDR3nt: TGTGCCAGCAGTGACAGGATGAACACTGAAGCTTTCTTT
CDR3aa: CASSDRMNTEAFF
v_gene: TRBV6-1
j_gene: TRBJ1-1
abundance: NA
d_gene: NA

CDR3nt: TGTGCCACCAGCAGTAGCGGGGGCGTGCCGGGCACGCAGTATTTT
CDR3aa: CATSSSGGVPGTQYF
v_gene: TRBV15
j_gene: TRBJ2-3
abundance: NA
d_gene: TRBD2

CDR3nt: TGTGCCAGCAGTTATAGGACTTGGAGCGCGGATCAGCCCCAGCATTTT
CDR3aa: CASSYRTWSADQPQHF
v_gene: TRBV5-6
j_gene: TRBJ1-5
abundance: NA
d_gene: NA

CDR3nt: TGTGCCAGCAGCTTAGGGGACAGGGGATCTTTCACAGATACGCAGTATTTT
CDR3aa: CASSLGDRGSFTDTQYF
v_gene: TRBV7-9
j_gene: TRBJ2-3
abundance: NA
d_gene: TRBD1

CDR3nt: TGTGCCATCAGTGAGGGGCCCTTGGGCTACGAGCAGTACTTC
CDR3aa: CAISEGPLGYEQYF
v_gene: TRBV10-3
j_gene: TRBJ2-7
abundance: NA
d_gene: NA

CDR3nt: TGTGCCAGCAGCTTCGGGGGACAGGGGCCTTACAATGAGCAGTTCTTC
CDR3aa: CASSFGGQGPYNEQFF
v_gene: TRBV11-2
j_gene: TRBJ2-1
abundance: NA
d_gene: TRBD1

CDR3nt: TGTGCCAGCAGCTTGGCCTTAGCGGGGGGCCTTCGGGATACGCAGTATTTT
CDR3aa: CASSLALAGGLRDTQYF
v_gene: TRBV5-4
j_gene: TRBJ2-3
abundance: NA
d_gene: TRBD2

CDR3nt: TGTGCCAGTAGTCAGGGGAGTATTTCGTTCGGGCAGCCCCAGCATTTT
CDR3aa: CASSQGSISFGQPQHF
v_gene: TRBV19
j_gene: TRBJ1-5
abundance: NA
d_gene: NA

CDR3nt: TGTGCCAGTAGCGGGACTAGCTACGAGCAGTACTTC
CDR3aa: CASSGTSYEQYF
v_gene: TRBV19
j_gene: TRBJ2-7
abundance: NA
d_gene: TRBD2

CDR3nt: TGTGCCAGTAGTATAGAAGCCGGGACAGGGATGCGGCAGTTCTTC
CDR3aa: CASSIEAGTGMRQFF
v_gene: TRBV19
j_gene: TRBJ2-1
abundance: NA
d_gene: TRBD1

CDR3nt: TGTGCCAGCAGCCAAGAGGTCGGTACTAGCGGCCGCACAGATACGCAGTATTTT
CDR3aa: CASSQEVGTSGRTDTQYF
v_gene: TRBV4-2
j_gene: TRBJ2-3
abundance: NA
d_gene: TRBD2

CDR3nt: TGTGCCAGCAGCACCACAGGGGAGTCACCCCTCCACTTT
CDR3aa: CASSTTGESPLHF
v_gene: TRBV7-9
j_gene: TRBJ1-6
abundance: few
d_gene: TRBD1